This TCR beta chain was sequenced in a study of shared clonotypes between healthy human individuals. Study-level information: Per donor, CD8 memory used one plate, CD8 naive used two, CD4 memory used three and CD4 naive used three. Study-level results: Rarefaction showed that sequencing of sorted subsets was incomplete (despite large depth).

Trimming removed 0 bases from V and 4 bases from J, with 5 bases in between. CDR1 SGHDT and CDR2 YYEEEE come from the germline V gene. This CDR3 has 13 residues. The assay was immunoSEQ multiplex PCR, and TCRdb's table has in-frame clones only and misses some. Here the sample spans a few million clones, around 90% being singletons. Remarks on this clone: Its antigen is unknown. The sample has other DNA sequences that encode this CDR3 too.

Into CD45RA+ naive and CD45RA-negative memory subsets, the CD4+ cells were split. The chain has TRBV5-6 and TRBJ1-5; no reliable D call. Sequenced material: naive CD4+ T cells from PBMCs. Noted subset: CD45RA+ positively selected. The TCR sequence derives from a man aged 18 to 29 in good health. Some clones in this sample may be carry-over from other donors' samples. CDR3 DNA sequence: TGTGCCAGCAGCTTGGGGCGAAATCAGCCCCAGCATTTT. It is translated as CASSLGRNQPQHF.